This T cell receptor beta chain was found in a study of T cells in Graves' hyperthyroidism and ophthalmopathy. The source material, RNA transcripts, was used to amplify TCR beta CDR3 regions. RT-PCR in the first round (using the HTBI primer set) targeted the TCR CDR3. MiXCR, run by TCRdb on the multiplex PCR reads, gives a single entry per CDR3 protein. The sample lists around 480,000 distinct CDR3 sequences; approximately 15% were seen once. The CDR3 is 12 amino acids long, termini counted. Per the germline V gene, CDR1 is MDHEN and CDR2 is SYDVKM. The table lists this clonotype with many counts. No DNA is shown, since the ends of the CDR3 on it are uncertain; the CDR3 is the one TCRdb lists.

The chain combines TRBV28 with TRBJ1-1. Input material: blood. The TCR was taken from a woman aged 18-30 years with Graves' hyperthyroidism. CDR3 sequence: CASSSSGREAFF.